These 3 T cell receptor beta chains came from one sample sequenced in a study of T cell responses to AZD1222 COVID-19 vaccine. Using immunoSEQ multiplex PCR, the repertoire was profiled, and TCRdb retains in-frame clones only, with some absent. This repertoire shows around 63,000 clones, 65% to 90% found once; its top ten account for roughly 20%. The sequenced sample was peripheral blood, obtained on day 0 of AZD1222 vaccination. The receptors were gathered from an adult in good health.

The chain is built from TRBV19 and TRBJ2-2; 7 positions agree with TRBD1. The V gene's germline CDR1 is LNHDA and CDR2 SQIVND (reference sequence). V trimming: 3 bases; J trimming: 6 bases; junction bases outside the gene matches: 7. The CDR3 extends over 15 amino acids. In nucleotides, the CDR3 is TGTGCCAGTAGTATTATCCCTAGGGGGCCCGGGGAGCTGTTTTTT. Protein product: CASSIIPRGPGELFF.

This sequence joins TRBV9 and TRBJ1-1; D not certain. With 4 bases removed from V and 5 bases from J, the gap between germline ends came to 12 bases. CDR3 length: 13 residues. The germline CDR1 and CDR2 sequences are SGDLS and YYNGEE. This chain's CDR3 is CASSPIIETEAFF. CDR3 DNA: TGTGCCAGCAGCCCTATAATTGAAACTGAAGCTTTCTTT.

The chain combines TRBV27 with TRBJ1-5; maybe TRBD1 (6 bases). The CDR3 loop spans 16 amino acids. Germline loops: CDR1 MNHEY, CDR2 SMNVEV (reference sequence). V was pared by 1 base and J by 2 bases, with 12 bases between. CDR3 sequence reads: CASSLLATGRNQPQHF. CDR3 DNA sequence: TGTGCCAGCAGTTTATTGGCGACAGGACGCAATCAGCCCCAGCATTTT.